This T cell receptor beta chain derives from a study of CD8 T cells in ankylosing spondylitis. CDR3 length: 16 amino acids. Germline V gene sequence: CDR1 LGHDT, CDR2 YNNKEL (reference sequence). Deletions cut 5 bases from V and 6 bases from J, with 22 bases between. TCRdb fed the 5' RACE reads into MiXCR, producing one record per CDR3 protein. The profile covers approximately 260,000 distinct CDR3 sequences, with approximately 9% appearing a single time and nearly 7% taken by the ten largest. The chain has TRBV3-1 and TRBJ1-1; possibly TRBD1 for D (6 bases). Sample: blood, either unsorted or a sorted T cell fraction (not recorded which). This TCR derives from a male donor with ankylosing spondylitis or in good health (not recorded which). The chain's CDR3 is CASSYRGNGASAEAFF. CDR3 sequence (DNA): TGTGCCAGCAGCTATAGGGGGAACGGAGCAAGCGCTGAAGCTTTCTTT.